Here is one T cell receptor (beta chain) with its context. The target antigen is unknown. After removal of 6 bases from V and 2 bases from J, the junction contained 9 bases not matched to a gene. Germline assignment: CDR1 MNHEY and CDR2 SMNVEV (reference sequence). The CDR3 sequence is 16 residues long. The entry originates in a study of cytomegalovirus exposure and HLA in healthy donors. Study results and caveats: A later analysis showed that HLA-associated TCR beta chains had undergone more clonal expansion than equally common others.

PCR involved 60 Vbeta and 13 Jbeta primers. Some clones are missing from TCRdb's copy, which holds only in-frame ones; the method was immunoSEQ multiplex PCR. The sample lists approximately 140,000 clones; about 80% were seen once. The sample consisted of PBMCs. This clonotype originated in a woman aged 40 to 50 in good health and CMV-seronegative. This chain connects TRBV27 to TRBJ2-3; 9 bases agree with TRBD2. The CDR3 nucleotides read TGTGCCAGCAGGGGGTCTAGCGGGGCTCCCACAGATACGCAGTATTTT. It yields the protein CASRGSSGAPTDTQYF.